Presented here are 7 T cell receptor beta chains from one specimen sequenced in a study of technical replicates of blood from several donors (TCRdb year 2017). Receptor amplification or capture employed the immunoSEQ multiplex PCR assay. This is the immuneACCESS table as TCRdb keeps it, with only in-frame sequences that have V and J called. A part of the clones is gone; compared with another copy, unresolved V genes explain less than half, and the rest is unexplained. The sample has some 80,000 clones on record, approximately 93% of them singletons. The ten largest account for approximately 0.37% of the sample. The sequencing sample was made of T cells isolated from PBMCs. These receptors originate from a human donor in good health.

The rearrangement joins TRBV9 to TRBJ1-5; D uncertain. Germline CDR1 reads SGDLS; CDR2 reads YYNGEE. Trimming stripped 0 bases from V and 6 bases from J, with 7 bases between. The CDR3 totals 13 residues. CDR3 region: CASSVGAVQPQHF. The CDR3 coding sequence is TGTGCCAGCAGCGTAGGAGCCGTTCAGCCCCAGCATTTT.

The CDR3 sequence: CASSYRAGVSNEQFF. The CDR3 DNA reads TGTGCCAGCAGTTACCGAGCGGGAGTATCGAATGAGCAGTTCTTC. V and J are TRBV6-5 and TRBJ2-1, with TRBD2 matching 8 bases. This CDR3 region has 15 residues. The germline gives CDR1 MNHEY, CDR2 SVGAGI. The J segment lost 7 bases and the V segment lost 2 bases, leaving 7 bases of the junction unmatched.

This chain links TRBV9 with TRBJ1-1, with 7 bases identical to TRBD1. This CDR3 is 13 amino acids long. Germline loops: CDR1 SGDLS, CDR2 YYNGEE. V lost 0 bases to trimming and J lost 11 bases; unmatched junction nucleotides: 7. CDR3 region: CASSVASDRVAFF. The CDR3 nucleotides are TGTGCCAGCAGCGTAGCCTCAGACAGGGTCGCTTTCTTT.

This sequence joins TRBV30 and TRBJ1-3; D ambiguous. Germline values: CDR1 GTSNPN, CDR2 SVGIG (reference sequence). CDR3 size: 13 residues. Trimming took 1 base from V and 3 from J, leaving 7 bases between them. The CDR3 nucleotides are TGTGCCTGGAGTGGGACTTTTGGAAACACCATATATTTT. Residues: CAWSGTFGNTIYF.

This CDR3 reads CASSSGVLGANYGYTF. The DNA of the CDR3 is TGTGCCAGCAGCTCAGGCGTTCTGGGCGCTAACTATGGCTACACCTTC. The genes are TRBV7-9 and TRBJ1-2; D remains unclear. The ends were cut back, 4 bases at V and 0 bases at J, with 15 bases in the middle. Germline CDR1 and CDR2: SEHNR and FQNEAQ (reference sequence). This CDR3 comprises 16 residues.

This sequence joins TRBV5-5 and TRBJ1-3; TRBD1 might be the D (6 bases). Germline values: CDR1 SGHKS, CDR2 YYEKEE (reference sequence). The CDR3 extends over 16 amino acids. Trimming pared 4 bases from V and 4 bases from J, leaving 18 bases between. CDR3 coding DNA: TGTGCCAGCAGCCCCGTCGTCAGGGGATCAGGAAACACCATATATTTT. Amino acid sequence: CASSPVVRGSGNTIYF.

The chain has TRBV5-4 and TRBJ1-2; TRBD1 matches 10 bases. The junction had 3 bases not matched to a gene; V was cut back by 4 bases and J by 6 bases. CDR1 and CDR2 from the germline V gene are SGHNT and YYREEE (reference sequence). The CDR3 is 13 residues long. CDR3 loop: CASSLGTGDGYTF. CDR3 DNA: TGTGCCAGCAGCCTTGGGACAGGGGATGGCTACACCTTC.